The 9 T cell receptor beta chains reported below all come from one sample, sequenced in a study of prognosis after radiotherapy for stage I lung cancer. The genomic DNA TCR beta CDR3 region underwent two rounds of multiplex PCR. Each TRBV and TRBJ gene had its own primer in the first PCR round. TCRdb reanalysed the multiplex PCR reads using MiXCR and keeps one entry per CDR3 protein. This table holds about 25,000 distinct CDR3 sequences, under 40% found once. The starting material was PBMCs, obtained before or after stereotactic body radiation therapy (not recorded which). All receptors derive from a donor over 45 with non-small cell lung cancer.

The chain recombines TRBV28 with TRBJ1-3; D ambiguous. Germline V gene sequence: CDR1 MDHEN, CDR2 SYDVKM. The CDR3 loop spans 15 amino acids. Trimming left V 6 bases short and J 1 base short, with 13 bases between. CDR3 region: CASSFASSSGNTIYF. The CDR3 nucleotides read TGTGCCAGCAGCTTTGCTTCAAGTTCTGGAAACACCATATATTTT.

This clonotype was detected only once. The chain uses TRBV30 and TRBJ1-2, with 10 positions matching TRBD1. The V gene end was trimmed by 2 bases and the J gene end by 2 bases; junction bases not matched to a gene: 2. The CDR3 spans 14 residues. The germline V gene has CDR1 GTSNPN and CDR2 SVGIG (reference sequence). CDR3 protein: CAWSSGQGNYGYTF. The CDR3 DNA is TGTGCCTGGAGTTCGGGACAGGGGAACTATGGCTACACCTTC.

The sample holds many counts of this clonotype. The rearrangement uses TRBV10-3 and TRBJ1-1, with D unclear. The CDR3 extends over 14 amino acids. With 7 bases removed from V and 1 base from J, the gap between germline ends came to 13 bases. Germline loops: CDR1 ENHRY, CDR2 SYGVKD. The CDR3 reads CAINSGQENTEAFF. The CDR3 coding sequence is TGTGCCATCAACAGCGGGCAGGAGAACACTGAAGCTTTCTTT.

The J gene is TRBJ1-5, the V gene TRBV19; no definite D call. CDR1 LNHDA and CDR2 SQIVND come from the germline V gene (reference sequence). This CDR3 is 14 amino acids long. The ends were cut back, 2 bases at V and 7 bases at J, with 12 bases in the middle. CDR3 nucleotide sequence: TGTGCCAGTAGTATAAGTTTAGGGAACCAGCCCCAGCATTTT. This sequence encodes CASSISLGNQPQHF.

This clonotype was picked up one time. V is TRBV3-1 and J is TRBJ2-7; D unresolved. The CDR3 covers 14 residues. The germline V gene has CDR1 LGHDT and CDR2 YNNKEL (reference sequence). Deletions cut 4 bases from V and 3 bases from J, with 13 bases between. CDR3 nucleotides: TGTGCCAGCAGCCGGCCCGACTCTAACTACGAGCAGTACTTC. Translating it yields CASSRPDSNYEQYF.

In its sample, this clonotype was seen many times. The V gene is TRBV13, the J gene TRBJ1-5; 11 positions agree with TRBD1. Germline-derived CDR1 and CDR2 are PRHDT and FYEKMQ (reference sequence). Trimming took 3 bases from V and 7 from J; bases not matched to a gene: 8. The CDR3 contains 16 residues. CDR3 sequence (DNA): TGTGCCAGCAGCTTGGGGACAGGGGGAAGAGTGCAGCCCCAGCATTTT. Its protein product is CASSLGTGGRVQPQHF.

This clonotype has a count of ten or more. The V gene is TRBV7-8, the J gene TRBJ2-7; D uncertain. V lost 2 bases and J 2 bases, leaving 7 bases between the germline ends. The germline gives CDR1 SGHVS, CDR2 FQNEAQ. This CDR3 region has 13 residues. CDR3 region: CASSLPGPYEQYF. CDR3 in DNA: TGTGCCAGCAGCTTACCCGGCCCCTACGAGCAGTACTTC.

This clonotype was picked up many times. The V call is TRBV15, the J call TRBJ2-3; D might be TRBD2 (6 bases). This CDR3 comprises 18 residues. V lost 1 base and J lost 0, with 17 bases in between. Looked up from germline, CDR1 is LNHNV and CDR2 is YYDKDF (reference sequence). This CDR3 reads CATSRGSSGSYSTDTQYF. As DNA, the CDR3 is TGTGCCACCAGCAGAGGTTCCAGCGGGTCGTATAGCACAGATACGCAGTATTTT.

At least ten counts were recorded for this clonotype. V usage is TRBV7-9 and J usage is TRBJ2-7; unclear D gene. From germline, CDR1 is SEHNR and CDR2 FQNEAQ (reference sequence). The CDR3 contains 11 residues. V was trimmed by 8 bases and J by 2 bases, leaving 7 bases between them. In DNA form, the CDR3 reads TGTGCCAGCTCGAACGCCTACGAGCAGTACTTC. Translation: CASSNAYEQYF.